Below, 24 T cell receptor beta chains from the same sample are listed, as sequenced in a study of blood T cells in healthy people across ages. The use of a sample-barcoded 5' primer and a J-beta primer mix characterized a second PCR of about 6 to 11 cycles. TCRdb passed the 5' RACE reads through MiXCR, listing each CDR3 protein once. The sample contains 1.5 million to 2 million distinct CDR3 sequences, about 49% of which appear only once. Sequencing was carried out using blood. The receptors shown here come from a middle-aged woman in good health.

The CDR3 DNA follows: TGTGCCAGCGCCAAGGGTAGCGTCACCGGGGAGCTGTTTTTT. Translation gives CASAKGSVTGELFF. The V call is TRBV7-3, the J call TRBJ2-2, with D possibly matching TRBD2 (5 bases). The CDR3 covers 14 residues. The germline V gene encodes CDR1 SGHTA and CDR2 FQGTGA. Deletions cut 8 bases from V and 4 bases from J, with 14 bases between. Looking up the rest from reference TRBV7-3 and TRBJ2-2 gives the full variable domain: GAGVSQTPSNKVTEKGKYVELRCDPISGHTALYWYRQSLGQGPEFLIYFQGTGAADDSGLPNDRFFAVRPEGSVSTLKIQRTERGDSAVYLCASAKGSVTGELFFGEGSRLTVL.

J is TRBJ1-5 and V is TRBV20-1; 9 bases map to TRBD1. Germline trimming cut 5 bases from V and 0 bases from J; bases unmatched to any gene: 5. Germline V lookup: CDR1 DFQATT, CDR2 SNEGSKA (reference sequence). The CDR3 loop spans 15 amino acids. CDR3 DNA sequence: TGCAGTGCTCAAGGACAGGGGATTAGCAATCAGCCCCAGCATTTT. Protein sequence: CSAQGQGISNQPQHF.

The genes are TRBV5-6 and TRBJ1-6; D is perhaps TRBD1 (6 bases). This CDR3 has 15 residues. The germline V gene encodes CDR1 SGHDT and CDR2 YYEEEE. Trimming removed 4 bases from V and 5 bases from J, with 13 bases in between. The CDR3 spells CASSATGIHNSPLHF. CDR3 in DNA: TGTGCCAGCAGCGCGACAGGTATCCATAATTCACCCCTCCACTTT.

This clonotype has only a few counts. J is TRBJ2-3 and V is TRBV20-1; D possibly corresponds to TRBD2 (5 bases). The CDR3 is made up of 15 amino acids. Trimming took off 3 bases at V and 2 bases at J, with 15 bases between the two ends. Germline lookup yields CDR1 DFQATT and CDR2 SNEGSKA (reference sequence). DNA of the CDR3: TGCAGTGCTAGTTCGAGCGGCGGGTCCACAGATACGCAGTATTTT. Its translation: CSASSSGGSTDTQYF.

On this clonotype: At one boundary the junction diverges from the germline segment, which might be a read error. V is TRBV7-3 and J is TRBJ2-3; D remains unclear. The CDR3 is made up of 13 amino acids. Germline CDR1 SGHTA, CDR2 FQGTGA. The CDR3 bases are TGTGCCGGCAGCTTCCTTAGCACAGATACGCAGTATTTT. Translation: CAGSFLSTDTQYF.

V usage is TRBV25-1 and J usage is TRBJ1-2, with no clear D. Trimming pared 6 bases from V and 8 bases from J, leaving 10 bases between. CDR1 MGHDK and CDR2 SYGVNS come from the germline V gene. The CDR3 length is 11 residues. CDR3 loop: CASSNIEGYTF. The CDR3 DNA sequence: TGTGCCAGCAGCAACATAGAGGGCTACACCTTC.

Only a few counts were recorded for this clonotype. The CDR3 is CASSPLDGDTQYF. The CDR3, as DNA: TGTGCCAGCAGCCCCCTGGACGGAGATACGCAGTATTTT. The chain uses TRBV11-1 and TRBJ2-3; unclear D gene. CDR1 is SGHAT and CDR2 is FQDESV in the germline V gene (reference sequence). The length of the CDR3 is 13 residues. V lost 5 bases to trimming and J lost 5 bases, with 11 bases between them.

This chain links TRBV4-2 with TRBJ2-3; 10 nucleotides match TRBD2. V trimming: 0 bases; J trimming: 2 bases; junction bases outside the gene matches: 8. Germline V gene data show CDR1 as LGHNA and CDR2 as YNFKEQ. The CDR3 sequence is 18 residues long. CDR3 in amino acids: CASSQDWLAGVNTDTQYF. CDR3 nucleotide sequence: TGTGCCAGCAGCCAAGATTGGCTAGCGGGGGTGAACACAGATACGCAGTATTTT.

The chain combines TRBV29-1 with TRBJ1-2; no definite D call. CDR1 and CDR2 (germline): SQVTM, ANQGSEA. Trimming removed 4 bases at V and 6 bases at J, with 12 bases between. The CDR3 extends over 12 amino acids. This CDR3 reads CSVAPVADGYTF. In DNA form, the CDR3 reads TGCAGCGTTGCGCCCGTGGCCGATGGCTACACCTTC.

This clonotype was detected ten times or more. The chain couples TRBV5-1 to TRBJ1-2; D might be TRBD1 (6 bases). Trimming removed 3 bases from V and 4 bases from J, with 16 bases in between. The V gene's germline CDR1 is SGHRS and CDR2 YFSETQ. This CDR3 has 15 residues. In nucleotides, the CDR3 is TGCGCCAGCAGCTCAGACGGACAGAGAAGCTATGGCTACACCTTC. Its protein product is CASSSDGQRSYGYTF.

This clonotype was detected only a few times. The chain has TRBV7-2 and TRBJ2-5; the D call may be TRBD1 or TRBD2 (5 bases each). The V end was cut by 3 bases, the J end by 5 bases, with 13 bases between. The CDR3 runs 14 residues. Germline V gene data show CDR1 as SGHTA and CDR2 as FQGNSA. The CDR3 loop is CASSFGDEEETQYF. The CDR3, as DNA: TGTGCCAGCAGCTTTGGGGACGAGGAGGAGACCCAGTACTTC. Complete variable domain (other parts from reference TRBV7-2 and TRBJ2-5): GAGVSQSPSNKVTEKGKDVELRCDPISGHTALYWYRQSLGQGLEFLIYFQGNSAPDKSGLPSDRFSAERTGGSVSTLTIQRTQQEDSAVYLCASSFGDEEETQYFGPGTRLLVL.

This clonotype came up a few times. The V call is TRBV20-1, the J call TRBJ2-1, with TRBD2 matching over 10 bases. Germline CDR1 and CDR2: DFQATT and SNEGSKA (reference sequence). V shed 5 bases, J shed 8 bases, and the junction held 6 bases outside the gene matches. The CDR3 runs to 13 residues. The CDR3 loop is CSALAGGEYEQFF. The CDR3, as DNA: TGCAGTGCTTTAGCGGGGGGTGAATATGAGCAGTTCTTC.

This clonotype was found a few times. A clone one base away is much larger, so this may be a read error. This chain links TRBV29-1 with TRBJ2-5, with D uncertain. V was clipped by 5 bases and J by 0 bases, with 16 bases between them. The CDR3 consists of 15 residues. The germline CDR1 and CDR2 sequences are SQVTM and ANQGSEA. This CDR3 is CSVIRSLGYQETQYF. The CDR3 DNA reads TGCAGCGTTATTAGGTCCCTCGGATACCAAGAGACCCAGTACTTC.

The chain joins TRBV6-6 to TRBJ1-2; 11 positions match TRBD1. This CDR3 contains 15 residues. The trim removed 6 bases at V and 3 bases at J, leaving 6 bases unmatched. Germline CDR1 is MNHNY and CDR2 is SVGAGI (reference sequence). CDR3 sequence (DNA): TGTGCCAGCAGCGCCGGGACAGGGGGGGACTATGGCTACACCTTC. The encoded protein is CASSAGTGGDYGYTF.

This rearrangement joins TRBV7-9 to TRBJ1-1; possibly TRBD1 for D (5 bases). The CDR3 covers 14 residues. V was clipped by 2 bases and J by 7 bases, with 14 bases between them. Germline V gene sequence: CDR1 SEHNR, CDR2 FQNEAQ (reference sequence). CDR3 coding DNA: TGTGCCAGCAGCTTAACGGGGGGACTCGTTGAAGCTTTCTTT. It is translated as CASSLTGGLVEAFF.

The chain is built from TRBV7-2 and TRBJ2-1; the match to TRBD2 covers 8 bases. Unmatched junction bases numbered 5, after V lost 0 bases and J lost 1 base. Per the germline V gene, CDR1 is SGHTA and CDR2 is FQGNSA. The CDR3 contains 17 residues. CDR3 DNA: TGTGCCAGCAGCTTAGCGCAGCGGGGGCGATCCTACAATGAGCAGTTCTTC. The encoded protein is CASSLAQRGRSYNEQFF. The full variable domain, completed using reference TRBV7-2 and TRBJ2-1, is GAGVSQSPSNKVTEKGKDVELRCDPISGHTALYWYRQSLGQGLEFLIYFQGNSAPDKSGLPSDRFSAERTGGSVSTLTIQRTQQEDSAVYLCASSLAQRGRSYNEQFFGPGTRLTVL.

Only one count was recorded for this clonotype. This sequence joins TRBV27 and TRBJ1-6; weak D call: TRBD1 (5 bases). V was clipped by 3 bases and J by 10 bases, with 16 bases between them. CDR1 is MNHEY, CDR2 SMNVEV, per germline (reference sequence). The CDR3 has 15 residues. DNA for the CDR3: TGTGCCAGCAGTTTCCAGGGTAGGGGTGGCTCACCCCTCCACTTT. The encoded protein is CASSFQGRGGSPLHF.

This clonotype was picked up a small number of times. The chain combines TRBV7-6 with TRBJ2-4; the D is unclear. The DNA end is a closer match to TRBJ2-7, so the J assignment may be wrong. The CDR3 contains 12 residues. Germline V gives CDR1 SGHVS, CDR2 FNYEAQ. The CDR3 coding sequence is TGTGCCAGCAGCCCTTCCATCGGCGAGCAGTACTTC. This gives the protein CASSPSIGEQYF.

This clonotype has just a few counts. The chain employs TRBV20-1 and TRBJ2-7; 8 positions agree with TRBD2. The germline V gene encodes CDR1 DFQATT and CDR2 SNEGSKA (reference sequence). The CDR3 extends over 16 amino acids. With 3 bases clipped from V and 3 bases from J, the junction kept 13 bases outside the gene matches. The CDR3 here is CSARAAPYGGGYEQYF. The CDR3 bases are TGCAGTGCTAGGGCCGCCCCCTACGGGGGGGGCTACGAGCAGTACTTC.

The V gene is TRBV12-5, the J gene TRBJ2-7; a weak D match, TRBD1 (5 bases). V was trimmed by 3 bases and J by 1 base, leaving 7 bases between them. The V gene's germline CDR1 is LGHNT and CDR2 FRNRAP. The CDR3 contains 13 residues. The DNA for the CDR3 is TGTGCTAGTGGTTTCGACAGTTCCTACGAGCAGTACTTC. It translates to CASGFDSSYEQYF.

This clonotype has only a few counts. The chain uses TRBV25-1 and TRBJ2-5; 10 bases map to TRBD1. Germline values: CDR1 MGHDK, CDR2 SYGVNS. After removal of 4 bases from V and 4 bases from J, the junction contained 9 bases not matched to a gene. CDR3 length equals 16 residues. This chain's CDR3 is CASSVPTGGGGETQYF. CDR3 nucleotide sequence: TGTGCCAGCAGTGTACCGACAGGGGGCGGGGGAGAGACCCAGTACTTC.

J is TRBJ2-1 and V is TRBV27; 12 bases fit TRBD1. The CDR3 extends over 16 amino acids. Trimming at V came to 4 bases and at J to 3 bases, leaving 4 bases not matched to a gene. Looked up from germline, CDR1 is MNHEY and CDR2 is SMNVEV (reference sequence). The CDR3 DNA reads TGTGCCAGCAGTTCGGGACAGGGGGCGAACTACAATGAGCAGTTCTTC. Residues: CASSSGQGANYNEQFF.

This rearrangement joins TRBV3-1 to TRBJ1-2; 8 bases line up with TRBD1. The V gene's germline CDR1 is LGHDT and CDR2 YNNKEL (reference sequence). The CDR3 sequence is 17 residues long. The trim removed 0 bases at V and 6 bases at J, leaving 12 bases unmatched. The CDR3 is CASSQDLGRTGRNGYTF. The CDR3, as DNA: TGTGCCAGCAGCCAAGATCTAGGGAGGACAGGGCGAAATGGCTACACCTTC.

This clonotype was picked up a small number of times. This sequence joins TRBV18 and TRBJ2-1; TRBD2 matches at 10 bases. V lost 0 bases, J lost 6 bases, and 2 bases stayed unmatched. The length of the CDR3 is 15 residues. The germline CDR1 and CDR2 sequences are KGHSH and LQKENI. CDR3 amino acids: CASSPPGLAPNEQFF. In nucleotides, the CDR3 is TGTGCCAGCTCACCACCGGGACTAGCGCCCAATGAGCAGTTCTTC.